The T cell receptor beta chain described here comes from a study of cytotoxic CD8 clonotypes in ibrutinib-treated CLL. General observations from the study: Sustained-remission and progressing patients had different sampling times. Baseline levels of clonality went above those of age-matched healthy donors and moved with circulating CD8+ T-cell counts. Clonality went up at the time of ibrutinib response, stayed stable in sustained remission, and later dropped back toward its baseline level at progression.

Libraries were prepared by immunoSEQ multiplex PCR; TCRdb keeps only in-frame clonotypes and omits some of them. The sample includes about 35,000 clones, 70% to 75% seen only once; the top ten take 16%. Cryopreserved PBMCs yielded roughly 2 micrograms of genomic DNA for TCR beta libraries. Germline loops: CDR1 MNHNS, CDR2 SASEGT. The V gene lost 4 bases and the J gene lost 0 bases, with 6 bases spanning the gap. The CDR3 spans 13 residues. This clone came up a few times. Its specificity is not known. The gene calls are TRBV6-1 and TRBJ1-1; the D is unclear. The starting material was PBMCs, obtained at disease progression, from a patient treated with ibrutinib. This clonotype was obtained from a human donor with chronic lymphocytic leukemia. CDR3 nucleotides: TGTGCCAGCAGTGTCTCGGTGAACACTGAAGCTTTCTTT. The encoded protein is CASSVSVNTEAFF.